This T cell receptor beta chain derives from a study of OX40 agonist ivuxolimab in advanced cancers. Looking at the study overall: Patients were given ivuxolimab, an antibody that agonizes OX40 (CD134). Eligibility rules accepted prior anti-PD-1, anti-PD-L1 or anti-CTLA-4 therapy, and 40% had some. Study-level results: Doses of 0.1 to 3.0 mg/kg were accompanied by clonal expansion of CD4+ and CD8+ blood T cells by week 6. Normalized T-cell clonal expansion was also low in a subset of nonresponders.

Assay used: immunoSEQ multiplex PCR; TCRdb lists only in-frame clones, some missing. The table lists 90,000 to 150,000 clones, 80% to 90% of them singletons. Concerning this clone: Its antigen is not known.

Germline assignment: CDR1 MDHEN and CDR2 SYDVKM. The CDR3 length is 15 residues. Germline trimming cut 6 bases from V and 1 base from J; bases unmatched to any gene: 3. The genes are TRBV28 and TRBJ2-5; 12 bases are shared with TRBD2. Here the sequenced sample was CD4+ or CD8+ T cells sorted from blood, taken in a trial of the OX40 agonist ivuxolimab. This clonotype was obtained from an adult with an advanced solid tumor such as melanoma, head and neck, liver or kidney cancer. CDR3 sequence: CASSGLAGLQETQYF. The DNA for the CDR3 is TGTGCCAGCAGCGGACTAGCGGGGCTCCAAGAGACCCAGTACTTC.